A selection of T cell receptor beta chains follows, all from one sample in a study of neurological immune-mediated disorders. One entry per CDR3 protein results from TCRdb running MiXCR on the 5' RACE reads. The repertoire holds 35,000 or so distinct CDR3 sequences, with roughly 3.2% as singletons. Material for sequencing was PBMCs. Every receptor here comes from a woman between 55 and 75 years old with multiple sclerosis. Both conserved end residues are part of each CDR3. A D gene is named only where the DNA matches it firmly. Each size is once, few or many counts, or a class when the clone is expanded.

size | D | J | V | CDR3 | DNA
few | TRBD2 | TRBJ2-5 | TRBV20-1 | CSAHKLAGGNQETQYF | TGCAGTGCTCATAAACTAGCGGGGGGGAATCAAGAGACCCAGTACTTC
many | TRBD1 | TRBJ2-7 | TRBV10-2 | CATRQGNYEQYF | TGCGCCACCAGACAGGGGAACTACGAGCAGTACTTC
many | . | TRBJ2-5 | TRBV29-1 | CSVQPGADQETQYF | TGCAGCGTCCAACCGGGAGCTGACCAAGAGACCCAGTACTTC
many | TRBD2 | TRBJ2-1 | TRBV20-1 | CSQAGDDYNEQFF | TGCAGCCAAGCGGGGGATGACTACAATGAGCAGTTCTTC
many | . | TRBJ1-3 | TRBV5-1 | CASRRDDYSGNTIYF | TGCGCCAGCAGACGGGACGATTACTCTGGAAACACCATATATTTT
many | TRBD1 | TRBJ2-7 | TRBV27 | CASSLDRSYEQYF | TGTGCCAGCAGTCTGGACAGGTCCTACGAGCAGTACTTC
many | TRBD2 | TRBJ2-3 | TRBV5-1 | CASSLGAGANTDTQYF | TGCGCCAGCAGCTTGGGAGCGGGGGCCAACACAGATACGCAGTATTTT
many | . | TRBJ1-2 | TRBV12-3/TRBV12-4 | CASSLGQPANYGYTF | TGTGCCAGCAGTCTCGGACAGCCAGCTAACTATGGCTACACCTTC
many | . | TRBJ2-5 | TRBV5-1 | CASSLAGNQETQYF | TGCGCCAGCAGTTTGGCGGGTAATCAAGAGACCCAGTACTTC
many | TRBD1 | TRBJ1-1 | TRBV18 | CASSPRQGADEAFF | TGTGCCAGCTCACCAAGACAGGGGGCCGATGAAGCTTTCTTT